The present T cell receptor (beta chain) was sequenced within a study of cytotoxic CD8 clonotypes in ibrutinib-treated CLL. Whole-study results and caveats: Sustained-remission patients were sampled at one set of times and progressing patients at different ones.

Germline loops: CDR1 LNHDA, CDR2 SQIVND (reference sequence). Trimming stripped 9 bases from V and 8 bases from J, with 16 bases between. The CDR3 has 12 residues. Sequencing was designed to attain a depth spanning 1 in 200,000 to 1 in 1 million T cells. Generated by immunoSEQ multiplex PCR, the TCRdb table keeps only in-frame clones and is missing some. Of approximately 100,000 clones listed, roughly three quarters are singletons. Concerning this clone itself: The antigen remains undetermined.

This specimen was PBMCs, taken after 24 months of ibrutinib treatment. This sequence originates from a human donor with chronic lymphocytic leukemia. V usage is TRBV19 and J usage is TRBJ1-1, with a possible D match to TRBD1 (6 bases). The CDR3 here is CASRRYREEAFF. The CDR3 DNA reads as TGTGCCAGCCGCCGATACAGGGAAGAAGCTTTCTTT. The complete variable domain, with remaining parts taken from reference TRBV19 and TRBJ1-1, reads DGGITQSPKYLFRKEGQNVTLSCEQNLNHDAMYWYRQDPGQGLRLIYYSQIVNDFQKGDIAEGYSVSREKKESFPLTVTSAQKNPTAFYLCASRRYREEAFFGQGTRLTVV.